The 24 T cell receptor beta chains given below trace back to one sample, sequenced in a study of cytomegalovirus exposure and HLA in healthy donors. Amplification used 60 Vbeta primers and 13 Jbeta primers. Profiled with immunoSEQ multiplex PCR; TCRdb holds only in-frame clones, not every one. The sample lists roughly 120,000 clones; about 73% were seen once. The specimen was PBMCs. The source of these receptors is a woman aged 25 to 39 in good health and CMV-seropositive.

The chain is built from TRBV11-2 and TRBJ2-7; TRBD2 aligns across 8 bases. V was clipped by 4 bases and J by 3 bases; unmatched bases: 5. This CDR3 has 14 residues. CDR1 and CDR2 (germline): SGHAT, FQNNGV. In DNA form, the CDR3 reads TGTGCCAGCAGCTCGGGACTAGAGTTCTACGAGCAGTACTTC. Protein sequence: CASSSGLEFYEQYF.

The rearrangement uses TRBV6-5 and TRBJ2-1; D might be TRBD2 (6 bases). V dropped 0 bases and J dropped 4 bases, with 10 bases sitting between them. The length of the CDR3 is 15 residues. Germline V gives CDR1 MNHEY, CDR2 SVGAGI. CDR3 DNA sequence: TGTGCCAGCAGTTACTCGAGGAGGGTATACAATGAGCAGTTCTTC. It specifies CASSYSRRVYNEQFF.

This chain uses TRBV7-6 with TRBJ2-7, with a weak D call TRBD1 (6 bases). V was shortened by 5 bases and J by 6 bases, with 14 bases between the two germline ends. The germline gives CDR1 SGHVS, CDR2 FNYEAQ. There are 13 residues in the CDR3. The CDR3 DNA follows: TGTGCCAGCAGCGTAGGGACAACCAGCGAGCAGTACTTC. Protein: CASSVGTTSEQYF. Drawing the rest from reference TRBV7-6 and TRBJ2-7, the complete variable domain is GAGVSQSPRYKVTKRGQDVALRCDPISGHVSLYWYRQALGQGPEFLTYFNYEAQQDKSGLPNDRFSAERPEGSISTLTIQRTEQRDSAMYRCASSVGTTSEQYFGPGTRLTVT.

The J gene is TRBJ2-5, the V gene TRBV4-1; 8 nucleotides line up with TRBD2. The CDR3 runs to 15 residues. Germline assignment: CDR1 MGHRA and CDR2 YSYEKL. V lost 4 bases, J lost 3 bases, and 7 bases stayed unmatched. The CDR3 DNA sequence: TGCGCCAGCAGCCCTCAGGGACTAGTTAAAGAGACCCAGTACTTC. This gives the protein CASSPQGLVKETQYF.

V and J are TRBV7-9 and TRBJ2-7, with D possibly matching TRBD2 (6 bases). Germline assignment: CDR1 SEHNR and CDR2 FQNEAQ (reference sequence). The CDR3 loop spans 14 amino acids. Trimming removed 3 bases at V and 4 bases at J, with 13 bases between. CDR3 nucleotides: TGTGCCAGCAGCTTGGGGGAGGTCAGTTACGAGCAGTACTTC. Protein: CASSLGEVSYEQYF.

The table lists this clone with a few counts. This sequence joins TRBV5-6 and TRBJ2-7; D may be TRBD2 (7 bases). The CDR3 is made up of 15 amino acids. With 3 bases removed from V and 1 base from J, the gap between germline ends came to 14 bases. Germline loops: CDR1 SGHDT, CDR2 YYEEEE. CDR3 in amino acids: CASSSLGGASYEQYF. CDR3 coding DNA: TGTGCCAGCAGCTCGCTAGGGGGGGCATCCTACGAGCAGTACTTC.

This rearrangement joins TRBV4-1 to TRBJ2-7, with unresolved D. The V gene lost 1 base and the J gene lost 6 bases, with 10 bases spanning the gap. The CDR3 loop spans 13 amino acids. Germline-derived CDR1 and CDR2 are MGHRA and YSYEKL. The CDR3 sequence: CASSQGPGSEQYF. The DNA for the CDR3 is TGCGCCAGCAGCCAAGGGCCGGGTTCCGAGCAGTACTTC.

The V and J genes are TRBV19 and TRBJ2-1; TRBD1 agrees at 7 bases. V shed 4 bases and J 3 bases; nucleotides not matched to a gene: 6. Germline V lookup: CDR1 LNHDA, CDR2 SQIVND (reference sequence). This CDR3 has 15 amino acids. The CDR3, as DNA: TGTGCCAGTAGTAGACAGGGACCCCTCTACAATGAGCAGTTCTTC. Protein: CASSRQGPLYNEQFF.

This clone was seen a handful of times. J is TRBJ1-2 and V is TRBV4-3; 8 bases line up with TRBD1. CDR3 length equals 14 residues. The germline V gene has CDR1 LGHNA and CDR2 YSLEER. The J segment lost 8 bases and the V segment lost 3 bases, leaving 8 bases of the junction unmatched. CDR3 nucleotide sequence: TGCGCCAGCAGCCATAACAGTCAGGGGGCCGGCTACACCTTC. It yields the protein CASSHNSQGAGYTF.

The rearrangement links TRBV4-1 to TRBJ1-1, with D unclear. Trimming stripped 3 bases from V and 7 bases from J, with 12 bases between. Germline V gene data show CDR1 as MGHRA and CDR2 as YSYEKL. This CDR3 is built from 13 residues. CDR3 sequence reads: CASSQSPGNEAFF. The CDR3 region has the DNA TGCGCCAGCAGCCAGTCCCCGGGGAATGAAGCTTTCTTT.

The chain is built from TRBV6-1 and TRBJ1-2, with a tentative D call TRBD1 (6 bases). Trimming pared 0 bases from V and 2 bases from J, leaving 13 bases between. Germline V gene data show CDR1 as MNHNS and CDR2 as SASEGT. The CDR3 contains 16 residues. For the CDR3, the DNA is TGTGCCAGCAGTGAAGCCCCCGGGGGGCAGAACTATGGCTACACCTTC. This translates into CASSEAPGGQNYGYTF.

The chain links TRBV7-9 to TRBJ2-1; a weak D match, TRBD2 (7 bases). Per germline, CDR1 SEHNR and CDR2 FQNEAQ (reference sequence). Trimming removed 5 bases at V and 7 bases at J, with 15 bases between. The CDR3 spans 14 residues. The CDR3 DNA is TGTGCCAGCAGCGGGGGGGGCCTTGGGAATGAGCAGTTCTTC. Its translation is CASSGGGLGNEQFF.

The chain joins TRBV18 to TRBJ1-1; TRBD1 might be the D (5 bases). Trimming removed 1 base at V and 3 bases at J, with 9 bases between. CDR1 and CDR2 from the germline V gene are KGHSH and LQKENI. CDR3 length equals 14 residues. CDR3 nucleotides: TGTGCCAGCTCACCACAGGGGAGGGACACTGAAGCTTTCTTT. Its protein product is CASSPQGRDTEAFF.

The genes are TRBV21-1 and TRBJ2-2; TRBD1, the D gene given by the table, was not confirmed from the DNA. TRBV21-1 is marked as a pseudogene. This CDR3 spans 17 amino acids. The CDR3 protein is CASEPGQKKPNTGELFF. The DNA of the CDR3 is TGTGCCTCCGAACCGGGACAGAAAAAACCGAACACCGGGGAGCTGTTTTTT.

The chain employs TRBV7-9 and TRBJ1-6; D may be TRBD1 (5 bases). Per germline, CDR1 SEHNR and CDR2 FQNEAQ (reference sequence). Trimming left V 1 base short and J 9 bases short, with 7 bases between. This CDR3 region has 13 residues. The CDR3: CASSLGRGSPLHF. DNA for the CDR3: TGTGCCAGCAGCTTAGGGAGGGGTTCACCCCTCCACTTT.

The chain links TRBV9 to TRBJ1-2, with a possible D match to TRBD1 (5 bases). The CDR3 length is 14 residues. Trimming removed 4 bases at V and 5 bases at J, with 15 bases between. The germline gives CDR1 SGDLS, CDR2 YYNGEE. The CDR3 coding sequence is TGTGCCAGCAGCCCGGGGGGGGGTATGTATGGCTACACCTTC. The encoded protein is CASSPGGGMYGYTF. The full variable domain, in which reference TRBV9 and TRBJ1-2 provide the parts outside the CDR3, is DSGVTQTPKHLITATGQRVTLRCSPRSGDLSVYWYQQSLDQGLQFLIQYYNGEERAKGNILERFSAQQFPDLHSELNLSSLELGDSALYFCASSPGGGMYGYTFGSGTRLTVV.

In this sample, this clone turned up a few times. For the CDR3, the DNA is TGTGCCAGCAGTGAGGCGGGGGCCAATGCCCGGGGGAACACTGAAGCTTTCTTT. This encodes CASSEAGANARGNTEAFF. The chain joins TRBV6-1 to TRBJ1-1; the D gene is possibly TRBD1 (6 bases). The CDR3 covers 18 residues. V was shortened by 3 bases and J by 1 base, with 21 bases between the two germline ends. Per germline, CDR1 MNHNS and CDR2 SASEGT.

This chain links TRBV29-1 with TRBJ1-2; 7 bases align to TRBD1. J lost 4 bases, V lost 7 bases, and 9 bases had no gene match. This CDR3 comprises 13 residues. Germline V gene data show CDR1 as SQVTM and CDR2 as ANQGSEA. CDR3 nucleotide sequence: TGCAGCGCCTCGACAGGGACGGCCTATGGCTACACCTTC. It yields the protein CSASTGTAYGYTF.

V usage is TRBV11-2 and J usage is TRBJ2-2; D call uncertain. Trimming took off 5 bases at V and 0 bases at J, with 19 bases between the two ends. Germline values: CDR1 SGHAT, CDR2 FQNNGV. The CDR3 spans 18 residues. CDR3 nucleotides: TGTGCCAGCAGCCTCCCCGCCAGATGGAGCGCGAACACCGGGGAGCTGTTTTTT. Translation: CASSLPARWSANTGELFF.

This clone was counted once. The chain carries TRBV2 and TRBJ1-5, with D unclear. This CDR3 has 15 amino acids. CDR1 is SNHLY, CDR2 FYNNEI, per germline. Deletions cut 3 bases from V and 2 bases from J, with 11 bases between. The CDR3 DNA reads TGTGCCAGCAGTGACCAAGTCCGGGGCAATCAGCCCCAGCATTTT. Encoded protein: CASSDQVRGNQPQHF.

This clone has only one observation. CDR3 nucleotides: TGCAGCGTCGGACAGGAGAACACTGAAGCTTTCTTT. It specifies CSVGQENTEAFF. J is TRBJ1-1 and V is TRBV29-1; 7 bases align to TRBD1. Germline CDR1 SQVTM, CDR2 ANQGSEA. The CDR3 covers 12 residues. Trimming took 6 bases from V and 1 from J; bases not matched to a gene: 2.

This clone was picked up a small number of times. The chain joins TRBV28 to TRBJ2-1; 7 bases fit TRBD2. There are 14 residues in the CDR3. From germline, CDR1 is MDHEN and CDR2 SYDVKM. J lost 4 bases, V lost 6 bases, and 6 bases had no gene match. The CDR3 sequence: CASSLGDYYNEQFF. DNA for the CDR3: TGTGCCAGCAGCCTTGGGGACTATTACAATGAGCAGTTCTTC. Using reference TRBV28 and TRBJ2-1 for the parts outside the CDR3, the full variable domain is DVKVTQSSRYLVKRTGEKVFLECVQDMDHENMFWYRQDPGLGLRLIYFSYDVKMKEKGDIPEGYSVSREKKERFSLILESASTNQTSMYLCASSLGDYYNEQFFGPGTRLTVL.

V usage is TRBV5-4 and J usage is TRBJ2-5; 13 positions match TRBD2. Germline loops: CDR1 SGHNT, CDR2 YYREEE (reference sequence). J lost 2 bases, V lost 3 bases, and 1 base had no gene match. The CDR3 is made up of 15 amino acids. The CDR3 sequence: CASSWGLAGQETQYF. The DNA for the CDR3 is TGTGCCAGCAGCTGGGGACTAGCGGGGCAAGAGACCCAGTACTTC.

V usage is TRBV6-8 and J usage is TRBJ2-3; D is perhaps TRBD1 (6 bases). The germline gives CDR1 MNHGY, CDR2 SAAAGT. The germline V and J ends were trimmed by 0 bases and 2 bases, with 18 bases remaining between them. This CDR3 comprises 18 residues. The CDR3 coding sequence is TGTGCCAGCAGTTACTCGAGCATCACAGGGCCCTCCACAGATACGCAGTATTTT. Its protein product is CASSYSSITGPSTDTQYF.